This T cell receptor beta chain is drawn from a study of identical twins. The study's findings and limits: Fewer insertions characterized abundant cord blood beta clonotypes, whereas memory repertoires showed none. For zero-insertion analyses, partial confounding could come from invariant MAIT and iNKT cells.

This clonotype was found a few times. What it binds is not known. A universal primer site was incorporated via template switching, and the cDNA contained unique molecular identifiers. TCRdb re-derived calls from the 5' RACE reads in MiXCR, one entry per CDR3 protein. The sample comprises about 890,000 distinct CDR3 sequences, around an eighth of which are singletons, and around 1.6% rests with the top ten. Another study also made use of these data, one on yellow fever vaccine responses in identical twins.

The clonotype comes from a young woman in good health. Sequenced: PBMCs.

The CDR3 reads CASSAGASVRSTEAFF. The CDR3, as DNA: TGCGCCAGCAGCGCCGGGGCCTCGGTGAGGAGCACTGAAGCTTTCTTT. The chain employs TRBV5-1 and TRBJ1-1; tentative D call: TRBD1 (5 bases). Germline CDR1 reads SGHRS; CDR2 reads YFSETQ. V lost 4 bases to trimming and J lost 4 bases, with 20 bases between them. The CDR3 has 16 amino acids. Based on the CDR3 plus reference TRBV5-1 and TRBJ1-1, the full variable domain is KAGVTQTPRYLIKTRGQQVTLSCSPISGHRSVSWYQQTPGQGLQFLFEYFSETQRNKGNFPGRFSGRQFSNSRSEMNVSTLELGDSALYLCASSAGASVRSTEAFFGQGTRLTVV.